This paragraph covers one T cell receptor (beta chain) sequence. Sequenced by immunoSEQ multiplex PCR; TCRdb stores in-frame clones only, minus some. Seen here are about 12,000 clones, less than 80% observed once, and the top ten hold 6.5% to 9.5%. This entry comes from a study of T cells after somatic rescue of genetic block. Trimming stripped 5 bases from V and 7 bases from J, with 14 bases between. Germline values: CDR1 SGHVS, CDR2 FNYEAQ. This CDR3 has 13 amino acids. This chain links TRBV7-6 with TRBJ1-1; the D gene is possibly TRBD1 (5 bases). This clonotype originated in a boy aged 5 to 17. Sequenced sample: peripheral blood mononuclear cells (PBMCs). The CDR3 region has the DNA TGTGCCAGCAGCCTGACGGGGGAGGGTGAAGCTTTCTTT. Its protein is CASSLTGEGEAFF.